Below, one TCR beta chain is given with its context. The DNA is omitted, as the CDR3 cannot be located on it reliably, and the CDR3 follows TCRdb's listing. The data stem from a study of technical replicates of blood from several donors. Per the germline V gene, CDR1 is ENHRY and CDR2 is SYGVKD. A total of 14 residues make up the CDR3, ends included. Method: immunoSEQ multiplex PCR; TCRdb's copy keeps in-frame clones and lacks some. In the table there are approximately 52,000 clones, about 86% of which are singletons. Sequenced input: PBMCs. The sequence came from a human donor in good health. Some clones in this sample may be carry-over from other donors' samples. The J gene is TRBJ2-7, the V gene TRBV10-3; the table's D call, TRBD1, was not checked against the DNA. CDR3 sequence: CAISEVGTGALSLF.